This is a list of T cell receptor beta chains from one sample in a study of cytomegalovirus exposure and HLA in healthy donors. TCRdb keeps only in-frame clones here, not all; method: immunoSEQ multiplex PCR. The table records 55,000 to 70,000 clones, roughly 94% of them present only once. The specimen sequenced was PBMCs. The receptors here all came from a young man in good health and CMV-seronegative. CDR3s leave out the opening cysteine and the closing phenylalanine or tryptophan. A clone size is listed for some rows: how often the clone was seen (once, few, many), or a class if it is expanded.

V: TRBV7-2; size: -; CDR3: ASSSGEKLF
V: TRBV19; size: -; CDR3: ASSMGGSQTQPQH
V: TRBV27; size: -; CDR3: ASSLMNIPNQPQH
V: TRBV6-6; size: once; CDR3: ASSYGGANTEAF
V: TRBV7-9; size: -; CDR3: ASRSDRAGNTIY
V: TRBV5-1; size: -; CDR3: ASSLDGQGLGGYT
V: TRBV27; size: -; CDR3: ASSALAGVSYEQY
V: TRBV7-2; size: -; CDR3: ASNLPLASYNEQF
V: TRBV9; size: few; CDR3: ASSVASGGEQF
V: TRBV2; size: -; CDR3: ASSEAWRSRDEQY
V: TRBV2; size: -; CDR3: ASSEPARETQY
V: TRBV30; size: once; CDR3: AWSRLAGGENEQF
V: TRBV14; size: -; CDR3: ASSQWTGGAGYGYT
V: TRBV5-1; size: once; CDR3: ASSEGSTDTQY
V: TRBV4-1; size: -; CDR3: ASRLTVTGTGELF
V: TRBV10-3; size: -; CDR3: AISRGFLTTSGNSYEQY
V: TRBV7-2; size: -; CDR3: ASSPGETGELF
V: TRBV19; size: -; CDR3: ASSIGPGYEQY
V: TRBV5-6; size: -; CDR3: ASSSRLAGGQETQY
V: TRBV27; size: -; CDR3: ASSQRDRRMNTEAF
V: TRBV18; size: -; CDR3: ASSPTGEIGGYT
V: TRBV5-1; size: once; CDR3: ASSLHPSTEAF
V: TRBV29-1; size: once; CDR3: SSRKGAGGIPDTQY
V: TRBV6-1; size: -; CDR3: ASQSSRDSYEQY
V: TRBV28; size: -; CDR3: ASSEDSYTDTQY
V: TRBV2; size: -; CDR3: ASRDRNGNTIY
V: TRBV30; size: -; CDR3: AWDEGTSQTQY
V: TRBV29-1; size: -; CDR3: SVETSSGSITGELF
V: TRBV7-2; size: -; CDR3: ASSPSGEPTQY
V: TRBV5-4; size: -; CDR3: ASSTPLGEAF
V: TRBV6-5; size: -; CDR3: ASSYSGTVNGYT
V: TRBV10-1; size: -; CDR3: ASSGRGNSDEQY
V: TRBV12-5; size: -; CDR3: ASGFEWTGYYEQY
V: TRBV6-5; size: -; CDR3: ASSSLAGVNTGELF
V: TRBV4-2; size: -; CDR3: ASSQDLYGGIDTGELF
V: TRBV18; size: -; CDR3: ASSFTGQGASGANVLT
V: TRBV15; size: -; CDR3: ATSFMRGVTEAF
V: TRBV5-4; size: -; CDR3: ASSFDLVVPYEQY
V: TRBV9; size: -; CDR3: ASSVEGRAIYNEQF
V: TRBV11-2; size: -; CDR3: ASSLSSGSGEQY